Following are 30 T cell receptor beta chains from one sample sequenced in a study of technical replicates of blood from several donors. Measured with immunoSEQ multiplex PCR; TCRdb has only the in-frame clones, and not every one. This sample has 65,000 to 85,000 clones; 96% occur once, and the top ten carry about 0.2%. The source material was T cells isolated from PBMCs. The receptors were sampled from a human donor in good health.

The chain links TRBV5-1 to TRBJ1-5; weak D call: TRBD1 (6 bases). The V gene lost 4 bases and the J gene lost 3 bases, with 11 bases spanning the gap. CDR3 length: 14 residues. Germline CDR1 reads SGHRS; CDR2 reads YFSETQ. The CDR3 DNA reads TGCGCCAGCAGCGAAGGACAGAACAATCAGCCCCAGCATTTT. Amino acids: CASSEGQNNQPQHF.

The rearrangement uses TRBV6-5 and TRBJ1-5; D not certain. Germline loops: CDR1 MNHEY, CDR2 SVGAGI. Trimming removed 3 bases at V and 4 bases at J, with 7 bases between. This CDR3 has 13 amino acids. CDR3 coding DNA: TGTGCCAGCAGTTATAGAGGAAATCAGCCCCAGCATTTT. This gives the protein CASSYRGNQPQHF.

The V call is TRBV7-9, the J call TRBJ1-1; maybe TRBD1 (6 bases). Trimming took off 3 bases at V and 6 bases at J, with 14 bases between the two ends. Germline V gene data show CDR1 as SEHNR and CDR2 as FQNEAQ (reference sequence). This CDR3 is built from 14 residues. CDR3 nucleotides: TGTGCCAGCAGCTTTGGCAGGGGTAGATCTGAAGCTTTCTTT. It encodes CASSFGRGRSEAFF. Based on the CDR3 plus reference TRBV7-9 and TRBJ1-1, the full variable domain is DTGVSQNPRHKITKRGQNVTFRCDPISEHNRLYWYRQTLGQGPEFLTYFQNEAQLEKSRLLSDRFSAERPKGSFSTLEIQRTEQGDSAMYLCASSFGRGRSEAFFGQGTRLTVV.

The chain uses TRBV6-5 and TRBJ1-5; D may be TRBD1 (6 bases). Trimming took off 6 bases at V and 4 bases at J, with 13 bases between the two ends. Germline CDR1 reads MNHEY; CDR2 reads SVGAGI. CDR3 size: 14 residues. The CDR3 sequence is CASSQRTENQPQHF. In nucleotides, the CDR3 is TGTGCCAGCAGCCAAAGGACAGAAAATCAGCCCCAGCATTTT.

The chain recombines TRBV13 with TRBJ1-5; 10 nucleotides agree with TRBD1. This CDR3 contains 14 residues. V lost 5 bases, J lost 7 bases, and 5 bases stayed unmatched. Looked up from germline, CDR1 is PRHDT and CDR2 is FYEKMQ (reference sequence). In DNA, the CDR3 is TGTGCCAGCAGCACCCGGGACAGGGGACAGCCCCAGCATTTT. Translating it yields CASSTRDRGQPQHF.

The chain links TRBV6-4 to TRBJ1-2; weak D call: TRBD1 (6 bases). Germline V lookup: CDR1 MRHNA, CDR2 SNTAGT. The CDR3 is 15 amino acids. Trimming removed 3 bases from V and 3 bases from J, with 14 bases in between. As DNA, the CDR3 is TGTGCCAGCAGTGATTATGGGGGCGACGACTATGGCTACACCTTC. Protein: CASSDYGGDDYGYTF.

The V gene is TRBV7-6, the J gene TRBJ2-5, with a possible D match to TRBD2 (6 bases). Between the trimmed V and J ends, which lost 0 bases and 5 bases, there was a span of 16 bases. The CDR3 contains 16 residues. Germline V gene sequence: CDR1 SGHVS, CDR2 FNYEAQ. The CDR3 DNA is TGTGCCAGCAGCTTAGCGGGACGGGAGCTTAAGGAGACCCAGTACTTC. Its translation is CASSLAGRELKETQYF.

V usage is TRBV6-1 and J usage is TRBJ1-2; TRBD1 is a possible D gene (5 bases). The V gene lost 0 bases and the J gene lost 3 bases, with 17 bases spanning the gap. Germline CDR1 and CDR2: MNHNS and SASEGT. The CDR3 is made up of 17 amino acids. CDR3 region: CASSEAQGAGPYYGYTF. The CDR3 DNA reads TGTGCCAGCAGTGAAGCGCAAGGGGCAGGGCCCTACTATGGCTACACCTTC.

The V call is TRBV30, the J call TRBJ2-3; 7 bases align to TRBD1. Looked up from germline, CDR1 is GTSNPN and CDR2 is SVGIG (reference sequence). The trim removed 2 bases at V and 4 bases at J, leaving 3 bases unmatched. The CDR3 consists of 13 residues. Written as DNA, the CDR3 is TGTGCCTGGAGTATAGACAGGGCAGATACGCAGTATTTT. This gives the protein CAWSIDRADTQYF.

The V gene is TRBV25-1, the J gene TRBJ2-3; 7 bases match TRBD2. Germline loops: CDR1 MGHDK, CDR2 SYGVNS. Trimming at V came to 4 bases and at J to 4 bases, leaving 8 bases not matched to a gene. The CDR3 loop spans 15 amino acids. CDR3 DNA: TGTGCCAGCAGTGGGCCAGCGGGATTATCAGATACGCAGTATTTT. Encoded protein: CASSGPAGLSDTQYF. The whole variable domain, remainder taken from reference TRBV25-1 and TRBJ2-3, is EADIYQTPRYLVIGTGKKITLECSQTMGHDKMYWYQQDPGMELHLIHYSYGVNSTEKGDLSSESTVSRIRTEHFPLTLESARPSHTSQYLCASSGPAGLSDTQYFGPGTRLTVL.

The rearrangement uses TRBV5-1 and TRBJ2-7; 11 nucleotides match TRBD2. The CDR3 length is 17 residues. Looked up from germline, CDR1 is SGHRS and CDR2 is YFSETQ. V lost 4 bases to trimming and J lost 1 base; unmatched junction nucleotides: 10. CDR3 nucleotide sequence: TGCGCCAGCAGCGTCGGGACTAGCGGTTCGCATTCCTACGAGCAGTACTTC. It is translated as CASSVGTSGSHSYEQYF.

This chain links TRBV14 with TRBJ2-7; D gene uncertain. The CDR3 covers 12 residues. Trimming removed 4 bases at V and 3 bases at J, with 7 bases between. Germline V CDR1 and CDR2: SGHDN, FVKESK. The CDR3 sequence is CASSRSSYEQYF. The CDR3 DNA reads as TGTGCCAGCAGCCGGTCCAGCTACGAGCAGTACTTC.

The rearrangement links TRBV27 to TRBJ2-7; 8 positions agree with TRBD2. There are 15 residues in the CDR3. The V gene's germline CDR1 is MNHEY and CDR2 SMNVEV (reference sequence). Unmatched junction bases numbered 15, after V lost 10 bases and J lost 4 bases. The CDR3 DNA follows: TGTGCCACCCAACCGGTGGTAGCGGGAAGGTACGAGCAGTACTTC. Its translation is CATQPVVAGRYEQYF.

CDR3 bases: TGTGCCAGCAGCGTAGCAGGAGCGGGGGGGCGCCTTGGATACAATGAGCAGTTCTTC. Protein product: CASSVAGAGGRLGYNEQFF. The gene calls are TRBV9 and TRBJ2-1; 10 bases map to TRBD2. Germline V CDR1 and CDR2: SGDLS, YYNGEE. V trimming: 0 bases; J trimming: 4 bases; junction bases outside the gene matches: 13. The CDR3 contains 19 residues. Full variable domain (outside the CDR3, taken from reference TRBV9 and TRBJ2-1): DSGVTQTPKHLITATGQRVTLRCSPRSGDLSVYWYQQSLDQGLQFLIQYYNGEERAKGNILERFSAQQFPDLHSELNLSSLELGDSALYFCASSVAGAGGRLGYNEQFFGPGTRLTVL.

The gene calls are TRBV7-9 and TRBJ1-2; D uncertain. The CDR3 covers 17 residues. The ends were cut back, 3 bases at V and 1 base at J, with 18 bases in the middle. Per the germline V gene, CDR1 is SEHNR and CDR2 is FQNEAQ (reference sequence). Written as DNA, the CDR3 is TGTGCCAGCAGCTTCCCAGTCGCGGAATTTCTTAACTATGGCTACACCTTC. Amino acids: CASSFPVAEFLNYGYTF.

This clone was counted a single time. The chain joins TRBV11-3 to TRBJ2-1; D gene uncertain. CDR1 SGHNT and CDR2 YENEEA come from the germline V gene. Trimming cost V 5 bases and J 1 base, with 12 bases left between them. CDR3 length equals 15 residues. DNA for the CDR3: TGTGCCAGCAGCCTTAGTCGGGTGTCCTACAATGAGCAGTTCTTC. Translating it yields CASSLSRVSYNEQFF.

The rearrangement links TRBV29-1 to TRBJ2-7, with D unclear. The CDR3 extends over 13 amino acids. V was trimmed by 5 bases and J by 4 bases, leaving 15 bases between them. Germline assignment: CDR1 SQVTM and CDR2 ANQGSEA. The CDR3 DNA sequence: TGCAGCGTTAAAGTCCCAGGAACATACGAGCAGTACTTC. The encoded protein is CSVKVPGTYEQYF.

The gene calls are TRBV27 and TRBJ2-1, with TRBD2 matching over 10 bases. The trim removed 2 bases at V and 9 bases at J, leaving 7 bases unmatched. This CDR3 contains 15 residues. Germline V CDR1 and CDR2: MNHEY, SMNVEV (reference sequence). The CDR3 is CASSLSGGALGEQFF. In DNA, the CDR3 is TGTGCCAGCAGTTTAAGCGGGGGGGCGCTGGGTGAGCAGTTCTTC.

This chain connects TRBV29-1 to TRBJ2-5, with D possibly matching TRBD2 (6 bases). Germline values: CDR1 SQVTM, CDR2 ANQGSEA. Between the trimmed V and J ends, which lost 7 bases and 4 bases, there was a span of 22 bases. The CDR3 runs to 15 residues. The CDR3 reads CSATGGASFSETQYF. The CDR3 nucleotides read TGCAGCGCTACCGGAGGGGCCTCTTTCTCAGAGACCCAGTACTTC.

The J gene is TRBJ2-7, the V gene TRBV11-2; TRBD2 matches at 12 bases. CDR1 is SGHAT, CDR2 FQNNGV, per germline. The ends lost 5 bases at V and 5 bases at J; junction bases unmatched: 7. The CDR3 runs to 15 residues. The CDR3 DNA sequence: TGTGCCAGCAGCCCCGGACTAGCGGGACGCGACGAGCAGTACTTC. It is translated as CASSPGLAGRDEQYF.

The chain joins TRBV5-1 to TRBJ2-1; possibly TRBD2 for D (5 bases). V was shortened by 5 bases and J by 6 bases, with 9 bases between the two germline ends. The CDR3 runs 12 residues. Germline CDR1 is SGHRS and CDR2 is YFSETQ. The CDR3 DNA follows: TGCGCCAGCAGACTAGGGCTCAATGAGCAGTTCTTC. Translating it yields CASRLGLNEQFF. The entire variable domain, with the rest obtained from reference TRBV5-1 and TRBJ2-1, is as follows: KAGVTQTPRYLIKTRGQQVTLSCSPISGHRSVSWYQQTPGQGLQFLFEYFSETQRNKGNFPGRFSGRQFSNSRSEMNVSTLELGDSALYLCASRLGLNEQFFGPGTRLTVL.

The CDR3 sequence is CASSQLGLQGGSGRHHSYEQYF. CDR3 DNA sequence: TGCGCCAGCAGCCAACTCGGACTACAAGGGGGAAGCGGGAGGCATCACTCCTACGAGCAGTACTTC. V gene TRBV4-1 combines with J gene TRBJ2-7; 9 nucleotides align to TRBD2. The CDR3 length is 22 residues. Germline V gene sequence: CDR1 MGHRA, CDR2 YSYEKL. Germline trimming cut 2 bases from V and 0 bases from J; bases unmatched to any gene: 23.

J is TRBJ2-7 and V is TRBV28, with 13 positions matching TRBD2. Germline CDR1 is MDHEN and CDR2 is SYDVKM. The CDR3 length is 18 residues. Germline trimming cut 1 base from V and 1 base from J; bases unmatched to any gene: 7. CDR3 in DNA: TGTGCCAGCAGTTTATTTCGACTAGCGGGAGGTGGGTCCTACGAGCAGTACTTC. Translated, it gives CASSLFRLAGGGSYEQYF.

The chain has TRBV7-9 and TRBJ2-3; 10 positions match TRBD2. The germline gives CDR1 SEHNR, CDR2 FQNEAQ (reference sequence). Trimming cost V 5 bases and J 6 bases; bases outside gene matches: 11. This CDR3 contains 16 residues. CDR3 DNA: TGTGCCAGCAGCCGGCGGACTAGCGGTAATGGGGATACGCAGTATTTT. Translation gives CASSRRTSGNGDTQYF.

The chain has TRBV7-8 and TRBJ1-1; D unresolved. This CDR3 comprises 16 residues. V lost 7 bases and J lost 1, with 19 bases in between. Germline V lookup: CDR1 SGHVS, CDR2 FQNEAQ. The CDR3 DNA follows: TGTGCCAGCACCCCGGCGGGTCTCGGTGAGAACACTGAAGCTTTCTTT. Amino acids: CASTPAGLGENTEAFF.

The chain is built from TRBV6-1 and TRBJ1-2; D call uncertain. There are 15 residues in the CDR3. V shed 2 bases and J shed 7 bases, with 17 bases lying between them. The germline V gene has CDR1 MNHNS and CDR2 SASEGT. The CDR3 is CASSESVGGRAGYTF. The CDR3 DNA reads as TGTGCCAGCAGTGAAAGCGTCGGAGGACGTGCTGGCTACACCTTC.

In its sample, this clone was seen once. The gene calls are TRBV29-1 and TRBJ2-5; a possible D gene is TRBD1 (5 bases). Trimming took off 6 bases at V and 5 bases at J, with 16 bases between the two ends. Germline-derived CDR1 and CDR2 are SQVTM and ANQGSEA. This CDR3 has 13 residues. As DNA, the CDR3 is TGCAGCGTCGTAAGGGGTTTTGGTGAGACCCAGTACTTC. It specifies CSVVRGFGETQYF. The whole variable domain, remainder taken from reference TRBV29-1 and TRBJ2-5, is SAVISQKPSRDICQRGTSLTIQCQVDSQVTMMFWYRQQPGQSLTLIATANQGSEATYESGFVIDKFPISRPNLTFSTLTVSNMSPEDSSIYLCSVVRGFGETQYFGPGTRLLVL.

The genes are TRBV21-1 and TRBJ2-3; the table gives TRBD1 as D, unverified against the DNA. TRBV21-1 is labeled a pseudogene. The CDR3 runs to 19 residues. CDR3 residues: CASSKETGLARWLADTQYF. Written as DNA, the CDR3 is TGTGCCAGCAGCAAAGAAACAGGCCTCGCGCGCTGGCTCGCCGATACGCAGTATTTT.

CDR3 nucleotides: TGTGCCAGTAGTATCAGGAGGAGCACTGAAGCTTTCTTT. It specifies CASSIRRSTEAFF. This chain connects TRBV19 to TRBJ1-1; D remains unclear. V shed 3 bases and J shed 4 bases, with 9 bases lying between them. The CDR3 contains 13 residues. Per the germline V gene, CDR1 is LNHDA and CDR2 is SQIVND (reference sequence).

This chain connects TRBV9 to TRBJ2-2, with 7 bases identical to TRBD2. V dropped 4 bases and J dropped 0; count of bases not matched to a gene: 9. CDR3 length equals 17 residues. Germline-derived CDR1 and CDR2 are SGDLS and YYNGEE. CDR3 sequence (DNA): TGTGCCAGCAGCTTCGCGGGAGCCACTTCGAACACCGGGGAGCTGTTTTTT. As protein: CASSFAGATSNTGELFF.